This TCR beta chain was sequenced during a study of T-cell reconstitution after alpha-beta-depleted transplantation in children. This clonotype has a handful of counts. Trimming shortened V by 3 bases and J by 7 bases, and 10 bases separated the two germline ends. CDR3 length equals 13 residues. The germline gives CDR1 SGHVS, CDR2 FQNEAQ. Unique molecular identifiers were incorporated when the TCRbeta library was constructed. TCRdb passed the PCR reads through MiXCR, listing each CDR3 protein once. The sample has 210,000 or so distinct CDR3 sequences, approximately 9.5% seen once. The sample consisted of PBMCs from the stem cell graft donor, taken from the stem cell graft. The chain recombines TRBV7-8 with TRBJ2-1; D is unresolved. This TCR was recovered from a human donor who donated a stem cell graft to a child with acute lymphoblastic leukemia. CDR3 bases: TGTGCCAGCAGCTTGGCGAGTATGAATGAGCAGTTCTTC. The encoded protein is CASSLASMNEQFF.